This T cell receptor beta chain was recorded in a study of blood T cell repertoires in COVID-19. Germline values: CDR1 SGHTA, CDR2 FQGNSA. CDR3 length: 16 amino acids. Deletions cut 0 bases from V and 0 bases from J, with 12 bases between. Clones were sequenced by immunoSEQ multiplex PCR, and TCRdb holds only the in-frame ones, with some missing. The sample records approximately 300,000 clones, about 90% being singletons. The chain couples TRBV7-2 to TRBJ2-7; D may be TRBD1 (5 bases). The source material was peripheral blood. This TCR derives from a woman in her 50s who had recovered from COVID-19. The CDR3 reads CASSLAGVAVSYEQYF. CDR3 bases: TGTGCCAGCAGCTTAGCAGGGGTGGCGGTCTCCTACGAGCAGTACTTC.